Below are 28 T cell receptor beta chains sequenced from a single sample in a study of cytomegalovirus exposure and HLA in healthy donors. PCR was performed using 60 Vbeta and 13 Jbeta primers. This table comes from immunoSEQ multiplex PCR, and its TCRdb copy is limited to in-frame clones, with some not included. Found here are approximately 190,000 clones, around four fifths of them singletons; the top ten hold roughly 0.8%. The sample taken for sequencing was PBMCs. Receptors originate from a woman between 18 and 30 years old in good health and CMV-seronegative.

V gene TRBV5-1 combines with J gene TRBJ2-7, with 7 bases matching TRBD1. The germline V gene encodes CDR1 SGHRS and CDR2 YFSETQ. Trimming at V came to 3 bases and at J to 0 bases, leaving 6 bases not matched to a gene. This CDR3 is 15 amino acids long. Here the CDR3 reads CASSSTGPSSYEQYF. DNA of the CDR3: TGCGCCAGCAGCTCGACAGGGCCGAGCTCCTACGAGCAGTACTTC.

V gene TRBV19 combines with J gene TRBJ1-3; D unresolved. Trimming took 9 bases from V and 8 from J, leaving 20 bases between them. This CDR3 is built from 14 residues. Germline V gene lookup returns CDR1 LNHDA and CDR2 SQIVND (reference sequence). The CDR3 reads CASKGQNSGHTIYF. The CDR3 DNA sequence: TGTGCCAGCAAGGGCCAAAACAGCGGCCACACCATATATTTT.

The V gene is TRBV7-9, the J gene TRBJ2-3; TRBD2 matches 11 bases. CDR3 length equals 15 residues. Per the germline V gene, CDR1 is SEHNR and CDR2 is FQNEAQ (reference sequence). Trimming at V came to 5 bases and at J to 3 bases, leaving 4 bases not matched to a gene. The CDR3 reads CASSKTSGRTDTQYF. As DNA, the CDR3 is TGTGCCAGCAGCAAAACTAGCGGGAGAACAGATACGCAGTATTTT.

This chain uses TRBV29-1 with TRBJ2-7, with D possibly matching TRBD1 (6 bases). CDR1 SQVTM and CDR2 ANQGSEA come from the germline V gene. This CDR3 is built from 14 residues. The V and J ends lost 1 base and 6 bases respectively, with 16 bases between them. As DNA, the CDR3 is TGCAGCGTTGAAGGACAGGCTGGATTATCCGAGCAGTACTTC. This gives the protein CSVEGQAGLSEQYF.

This rearrangement joins TRBV6-5 to TRBJ2-7; weak D call: TRBD1 (6 bases). Per germline, CDR1 MNHEY and CDR2 SVGAGI. The ends were cut back, 4 bases at V and 2 bases at J, with 12 bases in the middle. The CDR3 consists of 14 residues. CDR3 coding DNA: TGTGCCAGCAGTTTTAGGCAGGGGACCTACGAGCAGTACTTC. This translates into CASSFRQGTYEQYF.

This clone has only one observation. The chain employs TRBV2 and TRBJ2-1; 16 bases map to TRBD2. Germline V CDR1 and CDR2: SNHLY, FYNNEI. The J segment lost 4 bases and the V segment lost 6 bases, leaving 3 bases of the junction unmatched. The CDR3 runs 16 residues. The CDR3 DNA sequence: TGTGCCAGCAGGGGGACTAGCGGGGGGGAGTACAATGAGCAGTTCTTC. Translation gives CASRGTSGGEYNEQFF.

The chain couples TRBV28 to TRBJ2-3; TRBD1 matches 10 bases. From germline, CDR1 is MDHEN and CDR2 SYDVKM. This CDR3 has 16 amino acids. V shed 3 bases and J 4 bases; nucleotides not matched to a gene: 7. In DNA form, the CDR3 reads TGTGCCAGCAGTTTGTCCGGGACAGGGGTGGCAGATACGCAGTATTTT. Protein: CASSLSGTGVADTQYF.

This clone was seen just once. The CDR3 coding sequence is TGTGCCAGCAGCGTAGGACTGGACTATAATTCACCCCTCCACTTT. This encodes CASSVGLDYNSPLHF. This sequence joins TRBV7-9 and TRBJ1-6; D gene ambiguous. Trimming stripped 5 bases from V and 3 bases from J, with 11 bases between. The CDR3 runs 15 residues. Germline CDR1 reads SEHNR; CDR2 reads FQNEAQ (reference sequence). The full variable domain, with the rest looked up from reference TRBV7-9 and TRBJ1-6, is DTGVSQNPRHKITKRGQNVTFRCDPISEHNRLYWYRQTLGQGPEFLTYFQNEAQLEKSRLLSDRFSAERPKGSFSTLEIQRTEQGDSAMYLCASSVGLDYNSPLHFGNGTRLTVT.

The CDR3 bases are TGTGCCAGCGTCCTATCCTACGAGCAGTACTTC. The encoded protein is CASVLSYEQYF. The chain employs TRBV6-1 and TRBJ2-7; D uncertain. V was shortened by 8 bases and J by 1 base, with 6 bases between the two germline ends. CDR1 is MNHNS, CDR2 SASEGT, per germline. There are 11 residues in the CDR3.

The CDR3 DNA is TGTGCCAGCAGTACGACAACAGGGGAGCGTTACGAGCAGTACTTC. Protein sequence: CASSTTTGERYEQYF. The rearrangement uses TRBV6-7 and TRBJ2-5; 7 nucleotides line up with TRBD1. The DNA matches TRBJ2-7 better at its end, which makes the J call doubtful. TRBV6-7 is sorted into the ORF group, with uncertain function. This CDR3 contains 15 residues.

The rearrangement links TRBV5-1 to TRBJ2-5, with TRBD2 as a possible D gene (5 bases). This CDR3 is built from 14 residues. Germline CDR1 SGHRS, CDR2 YFSETQ. Trimming stripped 0 bases from V and 4 bases from J, with 10 bases between. CDR3 nucleotide sequence: TGCGCCAGCAGCTTGGACGGAGGAGGAGAGACCCAGTACTTC. Protein sequence: CASSLDGGGETQYF. Together with reference TRBV5-1 and TRBJ2-5, the CDR3 gives the full variable domain: KAGVTQTPRYLIKTRGQQVTLSCSPISGHRSVSWYQQTPGQGLQFLFEYFSETQRNKGNFPGRFSGRQFSNSRSEMNVSTLELGDSALYLCASSLDGGGETQYFGPGTRLLVL.

This sequence joins TRBV18 and TRBJ2-7; TRBD2 aligns across 9 bases. Looked up from germline, CDR1 is KGHSH and CDR2 is LQKENI. The CDR3 is 16 residues long. V was clipped by 2 bases and J by 6 bases; unmatched bases: 11. The CDR3 DNA follows: TGTGCCAGCTCACCAGGTAGCGGGAGTTTCAGATCCGAGCAGTACTTC. This gives the protein CASSPGSGSFRSEQYF.

A word on this clone: At one of its ends the junction is not consistent with the germline gene, which may arise from a read error. The rearrangement links TRBV6-4 to TRBJ1-5; possibly TRBD1 for D (6 bases). The CDR3 consists of 15 residues. Germline values: CDR1 MRHNA, CDR2 SNTAGT. CDR3 sequence reads: CASSENYGDNQPQHF. For the CDR3, the DNA is TGTGCCAGCAGTGAAAATTACGGGGACAATCAGCCCCAACATTTT.

The CDR3 DNA reads TGCGCCAGCAGCTACAGGTCCGAGAGGGGGGAGCTGTTTTTT. Translated, it gives CASSYRSERGELFF. The chain uses TRBV5-1 and TRBJ2-2; possible D gene TRBD1, 5 bases. Germline-derived CDR1 and CDR2 are SGHRS and YFSETQ. V dropped 3 bases and J dropped 8 bases, with 14 bases sitting between them. The CDR3 loop spans 14 amino acids.

The gene calls are TRBV27 and TRBJ2-3, with D possibly TRBD1 on 6 matching bases. The length of the CDR3 is 15 residues. V was trimmed by 5 bases and J by 1 base, leaving 13 bases between them. CDR1 MNHEY and CDR2 SMNVEV come from the germline V gene (reference sequence). CDR3 amino acids: CASSLLWTGTDTQYF. DNA for the CDR3: TGTGCCAGCAGTCTTTTGTGGACAGGCACAGATACGCAGTATTTT.

The chain couples TRBV10-3 to TRBJ2-7, with 9 bases that match TRBD1. CDR3 length: 16 residues. V lost 2 bases to trimming and J lost 2 bases; unmatched junction nucleotides: 7. Germline CDR1 and CDR2: ENHRY and SYGVKD. CDR3 sequence reads: CAISETPGQGPYEQYF. In nucleotides, the CDR3 is TGTGCCATCAGTGAGACTCCGGGACAGGGTCCCTACGAGCAGTACTTC.

DNA for the CDR3: TGTGCCAGCAGTGAACCAACTCCCGGGACTAGCGGGGCATACGAGCAGTACTTC. Translation: CASSEPTPGTSGAYEQYF. V usage is TRBV6-1 and J usage is TRBJ2-7; 13 bases match TRBD2. J lost 4 bases, V lost 2 bases, and 11 bases had no gene match. This CDR3 spans 18 amino acids. Germline CDR1 reads MNHNS; CDR2 reads SASEGT.

The rearrangement links TRBV2 to TRBJ1-2, with 8 bases that match TRBD1. Germline CDR1 SNHLY, CDR2 FYNNEI. V lost 3 bases and J lost 1; bases outside the gene matches: 7. This CDR3 comprises 16 residues. The CDR3 region is CASSESGQGLNYGYTF. As DNA, the CDR3 is TGTGCCAGCAGTGAGTCCGGACAGGGACTTAACTATGGCTACACCTTC.

This chain links TRBV7-3 with TRBJ2-1; TRBD1 aligns across 10 bases. Per germline, CDR1 SGHTA and CDR2 FQGTGA. The CDR3 extends over 14 amino acids. Losses at the gene ends were 2 bases for V and 9 bases for J; bases not matched to a gene: 4. In DNA form, the CDR3 reads TGTGCCAGCAGCTTATCCGGGACAGGGGTTGAGCAGTTCTTC. Residues: CASSLSGTGVEQFF.

This chain links TRBV6-1 with TRBJ1-4; 9 nucleotides align to TRBD1. Germline V gene data show CDR1 as MNHNS and CDR2 as SASEGT. After removal of 5 bases from V and 7 bases from J, the junction contained 5 bases not matched to a gene. This CDR3 is built from 14 residues. CDR3 in amino acids: CASSRSGQGEKLFF. The CDR3 DNA sequence: TGTGCCAGCAGTCGTTCGGGACAGGGTGAAAAACTGTTTTTT.

V and J are TRBV5-1 and TRBJ2-1; 7 bases fit TRBD1. The CDR3 extends over 16 amino acids. The J segment lost 6 bases and the V segment lost 3 bases, leaving 12 bases of the junction unmatched. Germline V gene lookup returns CDR1 SGHRS and CDR2 YFSETQ. For the CDR3, the DNA is TGCGCCAGCAGCTCGAAGTTTGAGGGGGCGCGCAATGAGCAGTTCTTC. Translating it yields CASSSKFEGARNEQFF.

This clone was counted a few times. The J gene is TRBJ1-1, the V gene TRBV27, with 9 bases identical to TRBD1. V lost 4 bases to trimming and J lost 10 bases; unmatched junction nucleotides: 4. The CDR3 extends over 12 amino acids. The germline CDR1 and CDR2 sequences are MNHEY and SMNVEV (reference sequence). The CDR3 spells CASSSQGATAFF. The CDR3 DNA is TGTGCCAGCAGTTCACAGGGGGCAACAGCTTTCTTT.

CDR3 sequence reads: CASSGTSGRKYEQYF. The CDR3 DNA reads TGTGCCAGTAGTGGGACTAGCGGGAGGAAGTACGAGCAGTACTTC. The chain is built from TRBV19 and TRBJ2-7; 15 positions agree with TRBD2. V trimming: 5 bases; J trimming: 4 bases; junction bases outside the gene matches: 3. Germline loops: CDR1 LNHDA, CDR2 SQIVND (reference sequence). This CDR3 is built from 15 residues.

The chain carries TRBV7-9 and TRBJ2-1; no definite D call. This CDR3 has 16 residues. The V end was cut by 5 bases, the J end by 10 bases, with 24 bases between. Germline CDR1 is SEHNR and CDR2 is FQNEAQ (reference sequence). The DNA for the CDR3 is TGTGCCAGCAGCGGAGCCACACCCCGCAGTTTGCGCGAGCAGTTCTTC. This sequence encodes CASSGATPRSLREQFF. The whole variable domain, filled in from reference TRBV7-9 and TRBJ2-1, reads DTGVSQNPRHKITKRGQNVTFRCDPISEHNRLYWYRQTLGQGPEFLTYFQNEAQLEKSRLLSDRFSAERPKGSFSTLEIQRTEQGDSAMYLCASSGATPRSLREQFFGPGTRLTVL.

This clone was seen a single time. The chain employs TRBV5-1 and TRBJ2-1; D remains unclear. The germline V gene has CDR1 SGHRS and CDR2 YFSETQ. Trimming left V 1 base short and J 6 bases short, with 5 bases between. This CDR3 spans 12 amino acids. The CDR3 DNA sequence: TGCGCCAGCAGCTTGTCCGTCAATGAGCAGTTCTTC. The encoded protein is CASSLSVNEQFF.

In its sample, this clone was seen a few times. The chain is built from TRBV29-1 and TRBJ2-3, with a possible D match to TRBD1 (6 bases). Looked up from germline, CDR1 is SQVTM and CDR2 is ANQGSEA. Between the trimmed V and J ends, which lost 5 bases and 2 bases, there was a span of 14 bases. The CDR3 extends over 14 amino acids. The CDR3 protein is CSVQGQQSTDTQYF. For the CDR3, the DNA is TGCAGCGTTCAAGGACAGCAATCCACAGATACGCAGTATTTT.

This chain uses TRBV5-8 with TRBJ2-7; 8 nucleotides align to TRBD1. This CDR3 is 17 amino acids long. Germline V gives CDR1 SGHTS, CDR2 YDEGEE. Trimming cost V 4 bases and J 4 bases; bases outside gene matches: 16. CDR3 sequence (DNA): TGTGCCAGCAGCCCCATCCTCTGGACAGGGATGGGTTACGAGCAGTACTTC. Translating gives CASSPILWTGMGYEQYF. Using reference TRBV5-8 and TRBJ2-7 for the parts outside the CDR3, the full variable domain is EAGVTQSPTHLIKTRGQQATLRCSPISGHTSVYWYQQALGLGLQFLLWYDEGEERNRGNFPPRFSGRQFPNYSSELNVNALELEDSALYLCASSPILWTGMGYEQYFGPGTRLTVT.

This clone was picked up a small number of times. Other DNA variants within this sample encode the same CDR3. This chain joins TRBV7-9 and TRBJ1-1; D call uncertain. This CDR3 is built from 12 residues. Germline CDR1 reads SEHNR; CDR2 reads FQNEAQ (reference sequence). V was pared by 5 bases and J by 2 bases, with 6 bases between. The CDR3 region is CASSPFNTEAFF. The DNA of the CDR3 is TGTGCCAGCAGCCCGTTTAACACTGAAGCTTTCTTT.